The sequence of this T cell receptor beta chain was determined in a study of memory CD8 T cells in hepatitis C reinfection. About the research overall: Between 55 and 20 weeks before reinfection detection, pre-reinfection samples were drawn. Findings and caveats of the study: Conclusions on public clonotypes and secondary clearance were not definitive with four or five donors.

Time point reported: pre-reinfection, 55 to 20 weeks before reinfection detection. TCR sequencing was done directly ex vivo on sorted cells, without expansion in vitro. This CDR3 is built from 16 residues. V lost 0 bases, J lost 0 bases, and 11 bases lay in between. Germline values: CDR1 MGHRA, CDR2 YSYEKL. A note on this clone: The antigen remains unidentified.

Profiling relied on immunoSEQ multiplex PCR, and the TCRdb table lists in-frame clones only, not all of them. The sample lists about 50,000 clones, around nine tenths occurring once. This receptor was obtained from a man younger than 30 with hepatitis C virus infection. Sequencing used naive CD8+ T cells sorted from blood. This chain uses TRBV4-1 with TRBJ1-2, with D possibly being TRBD1 (5 bases). The CDR3 loop reads CASSQDSREPNYGYTF. In DNA form, the CDR3 reads TGCGCCAGCAGCCAAGATAGCAGGGAACCTAACTATGGCTACACCTTC.